The 11 T cell receptor beta chains below come from one sample, sequenced in a study of OX40 agonist ivuxolimab in advanced cancers. The repertoire was sequenced with immunoSEQ multiplex PCR; TCRdb's copy has only in-frame clones and lacks some. Counted here are about 89,000 clones, roughly 86% occurring once; the ten biggest clones make up 6.5%. The sample in question was CD4+ or CD8+ T cells sorted from blood, obtained in a trial of the OX40 agonist ivuxolimab. These receptors all come from an adult with an advanced solid tumor such as melanoma, head and neck, liver or kidney cancer.

This clone was picked up one time. The chain recombines TRBV18 with TRBJ2-1, with 8 bases matching TRBD2. The V gene end was trimmed by 0 bases and the J gene end by 6 bases; junction bases not matched to a gene: 4. The CDR3 extends over 15 amino acids. The germline V gene has CDR1 KGHSH and CDR2 LQKENI. The CDR3 nucleotides read TGTGCCAGCTCACCACCGCGGACTAGCACCAATGAGCAGTTCTTC. Its protein product is CASSPPRTSTNEQFF.

The chain is built from TRBV6-1 and TRBJ1-5; D is ambiguous. The CDR3 extends over 14 amino acids. Trimming left V 7 bases short and J 0 bases short, with 10 bases between. CDR1 and CDR2 (germline): MNHNS, SASEGT. The CDR3 coding sequence is TGTGCCAGCAAAGCGACCCATAGCAATCAGCCCCAGCATTTT. Encoded protein: CASKATHSNQPQHF.

The chain is built from TRBV5-1 and TRBJ2-5; perhaps TRBD1 as D (6 bases). The V and J ends lost 2 bases and 1 base respectively, with 9 bases between them. There are 14 residues in the CDR3. Looked up from germline, CDR1 is SGHRS and CDR2 is YFSETQ. The CDR3 DNA sequence: TGCGCCAGCAGCTTCGTACAGGGCCAAGAGACCCAGTACTTC. Encoded protein: CASSFVQGQETQYF.

This clone has only a few counts. The rearrangement joins TRBV19 to TRBJ1-6, with D uncertain. The CDR3 consists of 12 residues. CDR1 LNHDA and CDR2 SQIVND come from the germline V gene (reference sequence). V was shortened by 5 bases and J by 7 bases, with 6 bases between the two germline ends. Here the CDR3 DNA reads TGTGCCAGTAGTTTAGGGAATTCACCCCTCCACTTT. It specifies CASSLGNSPLHF.

The V call is TRBV9, the J call TRBJ2-2; D may be TRBD2 (7 bases). The CDR3 spans 15 residues. V shed 5 bases and J shed 6 bases, with 17 bases lying between them. Per the germline V gene, CDR1 is SGDLS and CDR2 is YYNGEE. This chain's CDR3 is CASSLAGGRPGELFF. DNA of the CDR3: TGTGCCAGCAGTCTTGCCGGGGGGCGCCCCGGGGAGCTGTTTTTT.

V is TRBV7-9 and J is TRBJ1-2; 8 bases fit TRBD1. CDR3 length: 15 residues. From germline, CDR1 is SEHNR and CDR2 FQNEAQ (reference sequence). V trimming: 5 bases; J trimming: 0 bases; junction bases outside the gene matches: 5. CDR3 region: CASSSDRGANYGYTF. The CDR3 DNA reads as TGTGCCAGCAGCAGCGACAGGGGAGCTAACTATGGCTACACCTTC.

The chain is built from TRBV4-3 and TRBJ1-2; D not certain. The germline V gene has CDR1 LGHNA and CDR2 YSLEER. V was clipped by 0 bases and J by 2 bases, with 7 bases between them. The CDR3 covers 14 residues. The CDR3 nucleotides read TGCGCCAGCAGCCAAGAAGGGCGGAACTATGGCTACACCTTC. It codes for CASSQEGRNYGYTF.

This chain connects TRBV15 to TRBJ1-2; 7 bases map to TRBD1. Germline assignment: CDR1 LNHNV and CDR2 YYDKDF (reference sequence). This CDR3 has 14 residues. V lost 5 bases and J lost 7; bases outside the gene matches: 10. Here the CDR3 reads CATSVRRQGVGYTF. CDR3 DNA sequence: TGTGCCACCAGCGTCCGTCGACAGGGTGTTGGCTACACCTTC.

V usage is TRBV6-5 and J usage is TRBJ2-7; 10 bases line up with TRBD2. Germline values: CDR1 MNHEY, CDR2 SVGAGI. The CDR3 extends over 16 amino acids. After removal of 3 bases from V and 4 bases from J, the junction contained 9 bases not matched to a gene. CDR3 bases: TGTGCCAGCAGTTATTCTCTAGCGGGAGACGTTTACGAGCAGTACTTC. Residues: CASSYSLAGDVYEQYF.

The chain links TRBV5-1 to TRBJ1-6; unclear D gene. Germline values: CDR1 SGHRS, CDR2 YFSETQ. V lost 0 bases and J 8 bases, leaving 6 bases between the germline ends. The CDR3 is 13 residues long. CDR3 region: CASSLGEDSPLHF. Written as DNA, the CDR3 is TGCGCCAGCAGCTTGGGGGAGGATTCACCCCTCCACTTT.

The rearrangement joins TRBV5-6 to TRBJ1-2, with 9 bases identical to TRBD1. The CDR3 sequence is 14 residues long. Germline V gene lookup returns CDR1 SGHDT and CDR2 YYEEEE. Unmatched junction bases numbered 3, after V lost 0 bases and J lost 6 bases. This CDR3 reads CASSLDRGQDGYTF. CDR3 nucleotide sequence: TGTGCCAGCAGCTTGGACAGGGGGCAGGATGGCTACACCTTC.